This T cell receptor beta chain came from a study of T cells in localized non-small cell lung cancer. Study-wide points: Clonality peaked in uninvolved adjacent lung rather than tumor. When the top 100 tumor clones were examined, a median 57 of them also appeared in the adjacent lung, which was paired and uninvolved.

Turning to this clone: What it binds is not known.

Sequencing used immunoSEQ multiplex PCR; TCRdb keeps in-frame clones, though not all of them. This table has about 40,000 clones, around 90% appearing once. The clonotype originates from a man aged 18-55 years with stage I lung adenocarcinoma. The source was peripheral blood, collected before any cancer treatment.

CDR3 in DNA: TGTGCCAGCAGCTTTGGGCAGGGGCAAGAGACCCAGTACTTC. It is translated as CASSFGQGQETQYF. The genes are TRBV7-9 and TRBJ2-5; TRBD1 might be the D (6 bases). CDR1 is SEHNR and CDR2 is FQNEAQ in the germline V gene (reference sequence). The CDR3 totals 14 residues. The V and J ends lost 3 bases and 2 bases respectively, with 10 bases between them.